Listed below are T cell receptor beta chains from one sample, sequenced in a study of CD8 T cells in Susac syndrome. MiXCR was run by TCRdb on the immunoSEQ multiplex PCR reads, yielding one entry per CDR3 protein. The sample has 150,000 to 180,000 distinct CDR3 sequences, 85% to 95% seen once. The sequenced material came from CD4+ T cells from PBMCs. These TCRs come from a human donor with Susac syndrome. CDR3s include the opening cysteine and the closing phenylalanine or tryptophan. A D gene is named only where the DNA matches it firmly. Rows may omit the clone size; those that give it use once, few, many or a size class.

J,size,V,D,DNA,CDR3
TRBJ2-7,-,TRBV7-6,TRBD1,TGTGCCAGCAGCGGCGGACAGGGACGCGAGCAGTACTTC,CASSGGQGREQYF
TRBJ2-2,-,TRBV20-1,-,TGCAGTGCTAGAGACTCACAAGGGACCTTCACCGGGGAGCTGTTTTTT,CSARDSQGTFTGELFF
TRBJ1-1,-,TRBV3-1,-,TGTGCCAGTTCAAGGATGAACACTGAAGCTTTCTTT,CASSRMNTEAFF
TRBJ2-7,-,TRBV12-3/TRBV12-4,TRBD1,TGTGCCAGCAGTCCAGCCCGCGGACAGGGCCACGAGCAGTACTTC,CASSPARGQGHEQYF
TRBJ2-1,once,TRBV11-2,-,TGTGCCAGCAGCTTAGATCGTGGGAGTGAGCAGTTCTTC,CASSLDRGSEQFF
TRBJ1-6,once,TRBV5-1,-,TGCGCCAGCAGCTCGTCGGTAGGAGAACCCCTCCACTTT,CASSSSVGEPLHF
TRBJ2-3,-,TRBV25-1,-,TGTGCCAGCAGTGAACACGGGACAGATACGCAGTATTTT,CASSEHGTDTQYF
TRBJ1-5,-,TRBV6-5,-,TGTGCCAGCAGGATAGACAGGTCTAGCAATCAGCCCCAGCATTTT,CASRIDRSSNQPQHF
TRBJ2-5,-,TRBV3-1,-,TGTGCCAGCAGCCAACCCGGGACGGCGCAAGAGACCCAGTACTTC,CASSQPGTAQETQYF
TRBJ2-7,-,TRBV29-1,-,TGCAGCGTTAAGAGTCTGGACGAGCAGTACTTC,CSVKSLDEQYF
TRBJ1-1,-,TRBV29-1,TRBD1,TGCAGCGTTAGGGGACAGGGCAACACTGAAGCTTTCTTT,CSVRGQGNTEAFF
TRBJ1-1,-,TRBV4-1,-,TGCGCCAGCAGCCGGACAGACGGACAAAACACTGAAGCTTTCTTT,CASSRTDGQNTEAFF
TRBJ1-5,-,TRBV7-7,-,TGTGCCAGCAGCTTAGGGTGTAGCAATCAGCCCCAGCATTTT,CASSLGCSNQPQHF
TRBJ1-1,-,TRBV9,TRBD1,TGTGCCAGTGGACAGGGGACGAACACTGAAGCTTTCTTT,CASGQGTNTEAFF
TRBJ1-5,-,TRBV20-1,TRBD1,TGCAGTGCTAGCGGGGGGCAGGGGGCCAATCAGCCCCAGCATTTT,CSASGGQGANQPQHF
TRBJ2-7,-,TRBV20-1,-,TGCAGTGCTAGAGGGGGAGGCCGAGACGGTGAGCAGTACTTC,CSARGGGRDGEQYF
TRBJ2-5,-,TRBV21-1,-,TGTGCCAGCAGCAACGAAAGCGAGACTAGCGCCTCAGGAGAGACCCAGTACTTC,CASSNESETSASGETQYF
TRBJ2-5,-,TRBV14,-,TGTGCCAGCAGCCGAGTAGGGGGAATCCAAGAGACCCAGTACTTC,CASSRVGGIQETQYF
TRBJ2-7,-,TRBV6-6,TRBD1,TGTGCCAGCCGACAGGGGCAGTACGAGCAGTACTTC,CASRQGQYEQYF
TRBJ2-2,-,TRBV6-2/TRBV6-3,TRBD1,TGTGCCAGCAGTTACTCGAAGGGACAGGGAACCGGGGAGCTGTTTTTT,CASSYSKGQGTGELFF
TRBJ2-7,-,TRBV20-1,TRBD1,TGCAGTGCCCTGCTGTATCAGGACAGGCACGAGCAGTACTTC,CSALLYQDRHEQYF
TRBJ1-2,-,TRBV23-1,TRBD1,TGCGCCAGCAGTCAAACCTCGACAGGGTCTAACTATGGCTACACCTTC,CASSQTSTGSNYGYTF
TRBJ2-7,-,TRBV29-1,-,TGCAGCGTTGTTTGGCTTAACCACTACGAGCAGTACTTC,CSVVWLNHYEQYF
TRBJ2-4,-,TRBV2,-,TGTGCCAGCAGCCCGGAGAACCCGAACATTCAGTACTTC,CASSPENPNIQYF
TRBJ2-3,once,TRBV29-1,TRBD2,TGCAGCGCTGAGCGGGGGGTAACAGATACGCAGTATTTT,CSAERGVTDTQYF
TRBJ1-5,-,TRBV29-1,TRBD1,TGCAGCGTTGGGGACAGGAGCAATCAGCCCCAGCATTTT,CSVGDRSNQPQHF
TRBJ2-1,-,TRBV6-2/TRBV6-3,TRBD2,TGTGCCAGCCGACTAGCGGGGGTCGATGAGCAGTTCTTC,CASRLAGVDEQFF
TRBJ2-1,-,TRBV5-1,-,TGCGCCAGCAGCCCGGACCCCAGGGACACCAATGAGCAGTTCTTC,CASSPDPRDTNEQFF
TRBJ1-1,-,TRBV12-3/TRBV12-4,-,TGTGCCAGCAGTGGGTGGGCTGGGAACACTGAAGCTTTCTTT,CASSGWAGNTEAFF
TRBJ2-5,-,TRBV12-3/TRBV12-4,-,TGTGCCAGCAGTTTCGAGGAAGAGACCCAGTACTTC,CASSFEEETQYF
TRBJ2-5,-,TRBV19,-,TGTGCCAGTAGTATTCAGGGACTGGTGCAAGAGACCCAGTACTTC,CASSIQGLVQETQYF
TRBJ1-1,-,TRBV13,TRBD1,TGTGCCAGCAGCTTAGAAGGGAGGGGGCGGATGAACACTGAAGCTTTCTTT,CASSLEGRGRMNTEAFF
TRBJ2-1,-,TRBV12-3/TRBV12-4,TRBD2,TGTGCCAGCAGTTTGTTCGGGGGGTACAATGAGCAGTTCTTC,CASSLFGGYNEQFF
TRBJ2-2,-,TRBV29-1,TRBD1,TGCAGCGTTACTTCCGGGACAGGGGTCACCGGGGAGCTGTTTTTT,CSVTSGTGVTGELFF
TRBJ2-5,few,TRBV11-2,-,TGTGCCAGCAGCTCTGGGAATTACCCAGAGACCCAGTACTTC,CASSSGNYPETQYF
TRBJ2-7,once,TRBV7-8,-,TGTGCCAGCAGCCGGAGGGGGCAAGCCCTCTACGAGCAGTACTTC,CASSRRGQALYEQYF
TRBJ1-2,-,TRBV18,-,TGTGCCAGCTCACCACCATACAGAGGACCTAACTATGGCTACACCTTC,CASSPPYRGPNYGYTF
TRBJ1-2,-,TRBV5-1,-,TGCGCCAGCAGCTTGGAGGTTGTCAATGGCTACACCTTC,CASSLEVVNGYTF
TRBJ1-5,-,TRBV10-3,-,TGTGCCATCTTCCTAAGGCATCAGCCCCAGCATTTT,CAIFLRHQPQHF
TRBJ2-4,-,TRBV20-1,-,TGCAGTGCTAGCCGCGGCCCGAGAGACTCTATAGCCAAAAACATTCAGTACTTC,CSASRGPRDSIAKNIQYF
TRBJ1-2,-,TRBV10-3,TRBD1,TGTGCCATCAGTGTTCAAGGACAGGGGATCCATGGCTACACCTTC,CAISVQGQGIHGYTF
TRBJ1-5,-,TRBV6-5,-,TGTGCCAGCAGTCCTTTGCCCAATCAGCCCCAGCATTTT,CASSPLPNQPQHF
TRBJ2-5,-,TRBV6-2/TRBV6-3,-,TGTGCCAGCAGTCAACCGGAGACCCAGTACTTC,CASSQPETQYF
TRBJ2-7,-,TRBV10-3,TRBD2,TGTGCCATCAGTGTCGGGACTAGCGACGAGCAGTACTTC,CAISVGTSDEQYF
TRBJ2-5,-,TRBV7-2,TRBD2,TGTGCCAGCAGAGAGCCCTCGGGGGGGGAGACCCAGTACTTC,CASREPSGGETQYF
TRBJ1-2,-,TRBV4-3,-,TGCGCCAGCAGCCAAGACCCCCGGGGGGACTATGGCTACACCTTC,CASSQDPRGDYGYTF
TRBJ2-3,-,TRBV18,-,TGTGCCAGCTCATCCCTCACGGGTACGCAGTATTTT,CASSSLTGTQYF
TRBJ2-7,once,TRBV29-1,TRBD1,TGCAGCGTTGAAGGGGGACAGGGCACCTACGAGCAGTACTTC,CSVEGGQGTYEQYF
TRBJ2-4,-,TRBV12-3/TRBV12-4,-,TGTGCCAGCAGTTTAGCCATGGGAGGGGGCAAAAACATTCAGTACTTC,CASSLAMGGGKNIQYF
TRBJ2-3,-,TRBV20-1,-,TGCAGTGCTTCAGTGACTGGCACAGATACGCAGTATTTT,CSASVTGTDTQYF
TRBJ2-2,-,TRBV14,-,TGTGCCAGCAGCCAAGAGAAAAACCGGAACACCGGGGAGCTGTTTTTT,CASSQEKNRNTGELFF
TRBJ1-1,few,TRBV12-3/TRBV12-4,-,TGTGCCAGCAGTTTAGGGGGTATGAACACTGAAGCTTTCTTT,CASSLGGMNTEAFF
TRBJ1-1,once,TRBV27,-,TGTGCCAGCAGTTGGGCGGGCATGAACACTGAAGCTTTCTTT,CASSWAGMNTEAFF
TRBJ2-3,-,TRBV6-6,-,TGTGCCAGCACGCGGAGCACAGATACGCAGTATTTT,CASTRSTDTQYF
TRBJ1-5,-,TRBV7-8,-,TGTGCCAGCAGCACACAGGGAGGGAGCCAGCCCCAGCATTTT,CASSTQGGSQPQHF
TRBJ2-1,-,TRBV5-4,-,TGTGCCAGCGGCCATCCCCCAGGGCGAGAATTCAATGAGCAGTTCTTC,CASGHPPGREFNEQFF
TRBJ2-7,-,TRBV20-1,-,TGCAGTGTTCTCACCCCAGGGCTCTACGAGCAGTACTTC,CSVLTPGLYEQYF
TRBJ1-1,-,TRBV2,-,TGTGCCAGCAGTTTTGCTGGGACCCGGGCTGAAGCTTTCTTT,CASSFAGTRAEAFF
TRBJ1-3,-,TRBV9,-,TGTGCCAGCAACGTTGGCGATGGAAACACCATATATTTT,CASNVGDGNTIYF
TRBJ2-5,-,TRBV18,-,TGTGCCAGCTCAACCAGTAGGGGAGAGACCCAGTACTTC,CASSTSRGETQYF